The next 19 T cell receptor beta chains were all read from a single sample in a study of blood T cell repertoires in COVID-19. Repertoires were generated with immunoSEQ multiplex PCR, while TCRdb's copy carries only in-frame clones and drops some. Counted here are around 130,000 clones, approximately 80% occurring once; the ten biggest clones make up roughly 9%. Source material: peripheral blood. The receptors stem from a man in his forties with active or convalescent COVID-19.

V is TRBV25-1 and J is TRBJ2-4; perhaps TRBD2 as D (6 bases). Trimming stripped 2 bases from V and 9 bases from J, with 17 bases between. CDR3 length equals 15 residues. Germline V gives CDR1 MGHDK, CDR2 SYGVNS. For the CDR3, the DNA is TGTGCCAGCAGTGAAACGGTAGTGGAGGGACCCATTCAGTACTTC. It encodes CASSETVVEGPIQYF. The entire variable domain, with the rest obtained from reference TRBV25-1 and TRBJ2-4, is as follows: EADIYQTPRYLVIGTGKKITLECSQTMGHDKMYWYQQDPGMELHLIHYSYGVNSTEKGDLSSESTVSRIRTEHFPLTLESARPSHTSQYLCASSETVVEGPIQYFGAGTRLSVL.

This clone turned up a few times. V and J are TRBV7-9 and TRBJ2-7; D perhaps matches TRBD2 (5 bases). This CDR3 region has 11 residues. The germline V and J ends were trimmed by 2 bases and 7 bases, with 6 bases remaining between them. From germline, CDR1 is SEHNR and CDR2 FQNEAQ (reference sequence). The CDR3, as DNA: TGTGCCAGCAGCTTACGACTAGAGCAGTACTTC. It is translated as CASSLRLEQYF.

The CDR3 DNA follows: TGTGCCAGCTCACCACCCCCCAGGAATGAGCAGTTCTTC. Amino acid sequence: CASSPPPRNEQFF. This sequence joins TRBV18 and TRBJ2-1; no reliable D call. CDR3 length equals 13 residues. Trimming cost V 0 bases and J 7 bases, with 7 bases left between them. CDR1 KGHSH and CDR2 LQKENI come from the germline V gene.

This chain uses TRBV24-1 with TRBJ2-1, with 9 bases fitting TRBD2. This CDR3 region has 14 residues. Trimming cost V 9 bases and J 2 bases; bases outside gene matches: 4. Germline-derived CDR1 and CDR2 are KGHDR and SFDVKD. The CDR3 spells CATAPSGAYNEQFF. Here the CDR3 DNA reads TGTGCCACCGCACCTAGCGGGGCCTACAATGAGCAGTTCTTC.

The chain employs TRBV14 and TRBJ2-2, with D maybe TRBD2 (5 bases). V was trimmed by 5 bases and J by 7 bases, leaving 11 bases between them. Germline CDR1 SGHDN, CDR2 FVKESK. The CDR3 runs 13 residues. CDR3 DNA: TGTGCCAGCAGCAGTAGGACTCGCGGGGAGCTGTTTTTT. It translates to CASSSRTRGELFF.

The chain recombines TRBV5-6 with TRBJ1-4; a possible D gene is TRBD1 (5 bases). Germline assignment: CDR1 SGHDT and CDR2 YYEEEE. Trimming took 1 base from V and 7 from J, leaving 17 bases between them. This CDR3 is 16 amino acids long. The CDR3 DNA sequence: TGTGCCAGCAGCTTGAGGGGTGGTCAGGATCGTGAAAAACTGTTTTTT. Encoded protein: CASSLRGGQDREKLFF.

This clone showed up just a few times. The CDR3 coding sequence is TGTGCCAGCAGCCCCGCAGGGGGACAGGGGAACAATCAGCCCCAGCATTTT. Translating gives CASSPAGGQGNNQPQHF. V gene TRBV7-9 combines with J gene TRBJ1-5; 10 bases line up with TRBD1. CDR1 is SEHNR and CDR2 is FQNEAQ in the germline V gene (reference sequence). The CDR3 consists of 17 residues. Trimming took 5 bases from V and 3 from J; bases not matched to a gene: 10.

The chain carries TRBV9 and TRBJ2-1, with a tentative D call TRBD2 (6 bases). In germline, CDR1 is SGDLS, CDR2 YYNGEE. V shed 0 bases and J shed 3 bases, with 7 bases lying between them. The CDR3 length is 14 residues. DNA for the CDR3: TGTGCCAGCAGCGTAGCGGGGGACTACAATGAGCAGTTCTTC. The encoded protein is CASSVAGDYNEQFF.

This chain links TRBV30 with TRBJ1-2; TRBD1 agrees at 7 bases. J lost 8 bases, V lost 7 bases, and 10 bases had no gene match. The CDR3 is 12 residues long. Per germline, CDR1 GTSNPN and CDR2 SVGIG (reference sequence). CDR3 coding DNA: TGTGCCTTCTCCGGGGACAGTAAAGGCTACACCTTC. Its protein is CAFSGDSKGYTF.

This chain uses TRBV27 with TRBJ1-4, with D perhaps matching TRBD1 (6 bases). The V end lost 8 bases, the J end lost 5 bases, and 15 bases lay between the germline ends. This CDR3 comprises 14 residues. The germline V gene has CDR1 MNHEY and CDR2 SMNVEV (reference sequence). CDR3 in DNA: TGTGCCAGCTCAGAGGGGGAACCGAATGAAAAACTGTTTTTT. This sequence encodes CASSEGEPNEKLFF.

The chain is built from TRBV5-5 and TRBJ2-1; D unclear. CDR3 size: 13 residues. V lost 5 bases and J 7 bases, leaving 13 bases between the germline ends. Germline V lookup: CDR1 SGHKS, CDR2 YYEKEE (reference sequence). CDR3 sequence (DNA): TGTGCCAGCAGTTTGATGACTGCTAATGAGCAGTTCTTC. Encoded protein: CASSLMTANEQFF.

The genes are TRBV10-3 and TRBJ1-6; 7 bases fit TRBD1. The germline CDR1 and CDR2 sequences are ENHRY and SYGVKD. Germline trimming cut 0 bases from V and 7 bases from J; bases unmatched to any gene: 3. The CDR3 spans 15 residues. For the CDR3, the DNA is TGTGCCATCAGTGAGTCGTCAGGGGGGAATTCACCCCTCCACTTT. Protein: CAISESSGGNSPLHF.

This chain uses TRBV6-2 or TRBV6-3 with TRBJ1-6; unclear D gene. Trimming shortened V by 5 bases and J by 9 bases, and 20 bases separated the two germline ends. This CDR3 comprises 16 residues. Germline V gives CDR1 MNHEY, CDR2 SVGEGT. In DNA form, the CDR3 reads TGTGCCAGCAGTCCGAGGGTCCTGACCTCGGGTTCACCCCTCCACTTT. Protein product: CASSPRVLTSGSPLHF.

The rearrangement links TRBV6-8 to TRBJ1-3, with 8 bases aligning to TRBD1. CDR3 length equals 17 residues. V shed 3 bases, J shed 2 bases, and the junction held 9 bases outside the gene matches. Germline CDR1 and CDR2: MNHGY and SAAAGT. In DNA, the CDR3 is TGTGCCAGCAGTTATCTCGGACAGGGATCTACTGGAAACACCATATATTTT. Its protein product is CASSYLGQGSTGNTIYF.

The chain links TRBV9 to TRBJ2-3; D unclear. Per the germline V gene, CDR1 is SGDLS and CDR2 is YYNGEE. V lost 4 bases, J lost 0 bases, and 9 bases lay in between. There are 14 residues in the CDR3. CDR3 loop: CASSPESSTDTQYF. CDR3 DNA: TGTGCCAGCAGCCCGGAGTCTAGCACAGATACGCAGTATTTT.

The CDR3 DNA sequence: TGCGCCAGCAGCCAAGCAACGGGGGGGAAGACAGATACGCAGTATTTT. Its translation: CASSQATGGKTDTQYF. This chain connects TRBV4-3 to TRBJ2-3; 8 bases map to TRBD2. The CDR3 sequence is 16 residues long. V shed 1 base, J shed 3 bases, and the junction held 6 bases outside the gene matches. Germline V gene sequence: CDR1 LGHNA, CDR2 YSLEER.

The DNA for the CDR3 is TGTGCCATCAGAGATCCGGGACAGGGGAAGACCCAGTACTTC. Translating gives CAIRDPGQGKTQYF. The chain couples TRBV10-3 to TRBJ2-5, with 10 bases identical to TRBD1. This CDR3 spans 14 amino acids. Germline CDR1 reads ENHRY; CDR2 reads SYGVKD. The junction had 7 bases not matched to a gene; V was cut back by 6 bases and J by 6 bases.

This clone showed up just a few times. This chain connects TRBV4-2 to TRBJ2-1; D call uncertain. This CDR3 comprises 16 residues. Germline CDR1 is LGHNA and CDR2 is YNFKEQ. Deletions cut 3 bases from V and 0 bases from J, with 12 bases between. CDR3 DNA sequence: TGTGCCAGCAGCCACGCCTTAAGTAGCTCCTACAATGAGCAGTTCTTC. Encoded protein: CASSHALSSSYNEQFF.

The CDR3 sequence: CASSIPDRPGELFF. CDR3 DNA sequence: TGTGCCAGCAGCATTCCGGACAGGCCCGGGGAGCTGTTTTTT. This chain uses TRBV5-8 with TRBJ2-2; 7 bases fit TRBD1. V lost 4 bases, J lost 6 bases, and 6 bases stayed unmatched. Germline CDR1 SGHTS, CDR2 YDEGEE. The CDR3 is made up of 14 amino acids. The variable domain in full, completed from reference TRBV5-8 and TRBJ2-2, reads EAGVTQSPTHLIKTRGQQATLRCSPISGHTSVYWYQQALGLGLQFLLWYDEGEERNRGNFPPRFSGRQFPNYSSELNVNALELEDSALYLCASSIPDRPGELFFGEGSRLTVL.